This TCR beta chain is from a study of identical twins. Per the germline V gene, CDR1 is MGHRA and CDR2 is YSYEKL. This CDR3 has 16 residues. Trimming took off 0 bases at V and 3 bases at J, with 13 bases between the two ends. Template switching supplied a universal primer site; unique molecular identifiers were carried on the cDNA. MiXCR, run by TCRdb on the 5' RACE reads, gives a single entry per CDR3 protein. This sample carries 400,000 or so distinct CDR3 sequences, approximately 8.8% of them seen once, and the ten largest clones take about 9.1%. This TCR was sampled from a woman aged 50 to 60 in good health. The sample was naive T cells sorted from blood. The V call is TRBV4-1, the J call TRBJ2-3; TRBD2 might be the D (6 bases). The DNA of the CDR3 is TGCGCCAGCAGCCAAGACTCCGTAGCGGATACAGATACGCAGTATTTT. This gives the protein CASSQDSVADTDTQYF.